This TCR beta chain was retrieved from a study of T-cell reconstitution after alpha-beta-depleted transplantation in children. This sample's TCRbeta library carried unique molecular identifier barcodes. TCRdb re-analysed the PCR reads in MiXCR, keeping a single row per CDR3 protein. The sample contains 350,000 to 400,000 distinct CDR3 sequences, approximately 12% of which appear only once. V lost 7 bases and J lost 4; bases outside the gene matches: 22. The germline V gene encodes CDR1 SQVTM and CDR2 ANQGSEA. This CDR3 comprises 17 residues. This clonotype was counted ten times or more. This receptor was taken from a human donor who donated a stem cell graft to a child with Fanconi anemia. The input for sequencing was PBMCs, taken from the stem cell graft. The chain recombines TRBV29-1 with TRBJ2-7; 7 bases map to TRBD1. This chain's CDR3 is CSAVAPDRSSTTYEQYF. CDR3 nucleotides: TGCAGCGCCGTGGCGCCGGACAGGTCGAGCACCACTTACGAGCAGTACTTC.